These 18 T cell receptor beta chains share one sample of origin, sequenced in a study of T cell responses to AZD1222 COVID-19 vaccine. Produced via immunoSEQ multiplex PCR; TCRdb's table is partial and in-frame only. Among tens of thousands of clones listed, 80% to 85% were seen once. The source material was peripheral blood, sampled on day 0 of AZD1222 vaccination. All receptors derive from an adult in good health.

The CDR3 reads CSVKGQVPYNEQFF. The CDR3 DNA sequence: TGCAGCGTGAAGGGACAGGTCCCCTACAATGAGCAGTTCTTC. The chain carries TRBV29-1 and TRBJ2-1, with 8 bases that match TRBD1. Germline CDR1 is SQVTM and CDR2 is ANQGSEA. The CDR3 is 14 residues long. Trimming took 6 bases from V and 2 from J; bases not matched to a gene: 6.

The chain is built from TRBV7-2 and TRBJ1-2; D unresolved. The germline CDR1 and CDR2 sequences are SGHTA and FQGNSA. The ends were cut back, 1 base at V and 6 bases at J, with 12 bases in the middle. This CDR3 is built from 14 residues. The CDR3 protein is CASSLEQSSDGYTF. In DNA form, the CDR3 reads TGTGCCAGCAGCTTAGAACAGTCCTCTGATGGCTACACCTTC.

The chain uses TRBV5-1 and TRBJ1-3; possible D gene TRBD1, 5 bases. This CDR3 contains 14 residues. V lost 4 bases and J lost 0, with 8 bases in between. Germline values: CDR1 SGHRS, CDR2 YFSETQ. CDR3 coding DNA: TGCGCCAGCAGCCCAGGGCCCTCTGGAAACACCATATATTTT. Residues: CASSPGPSGNTIYF.

The V call is TRBV14, the J call TRBJ2-2; D gene unclear. CDR3 length equals 14 residues. Per germline, CDR1 SGHDN and CDR2 FVKESK. V was trimmed by 4 bases and J by 3 bases, leaving 9 bases between them. For the CDR3, the DNA is TGTGCCAGCAGCCTCGGAAGGTACACCGGGGAGCTGTTTTTT. Translated: CASSLGRYTGELFF.

The chain joins TRBV18 to TRBJ1-1; D call uncertain. Germline V gives CDR1 KGHSH, CDR2 LQKENI. This CDR3 contains 14 residues. Trimming removed 5 bases at V and 1 base at J, with 11 bases between. CDR3 loop: CASSVGGQNTEAFF. The DNA for the CDR3 is TGTGCCAGCTCAGTCGGCGGCCAGAACACTGAAGCTTTCTTT.

The rearrangement uses TRBV6-2 or TRBV6-3 and TRBJ1-2; unclear D gene. V gave up 0 bases and J gave up 5 bases, with 13 bases separating them. The germline gives CDR1 MNHEY, CDR2 SVGEGT. The CDR3 sequence is 15 residues long. The CDR3 spells CASSYSETSGYGYTF. CDR3 DNA sequence: TGTGCCAGCAGTTACTCGGAGACCTCGGGTTATGGCTACACCTTC.

The chain carries TRBV6-2 or TRBV6-3 and TRBJ2-7, with 12 bases matching TRBD2. This CDR3 has 16 residues. J was trimmed by 8 bases and V by 6 bases; bases with no gene match: 14. The germline gives CDR1 MNHEY, CDR2 SVGEGT. The CDR3 nucleotides are TGTGCCAGCAGCCTCGCCTCACTAGCGGGAGGCACGCAGCAGTACTTC. Translation gives CASSLASLAGGTQQYF.

This clone is a singleton in its sample. This chain uses TRBV3-1 (or the pseudogene TRBV3-2) with TRBJ2-3, with D possibly being TRBD1 (6 bases). The CDR3 extends over 17 amino acids. Germline values: CDR1 LGHDT, CDR2 YNNKEL (reference sequence). The germline V and J ends were trimmed by 4 bases and 8 bases, with 25 bases remaining between them. Here the CDR3 reads CASSPRGSGPPGATQYF. CDR3 sequence (DNA): TGTGCCAGCAGCCCTAGGGGGAGCGGACCCCCTGGGGCTACGCAGTATTTT.

The chain couples TRBV5-6 to TRBJ1-2; D is unresolved. Germline loops: CDR1 SGHDT, CDR2 YYEEEE. V shed 2 bases and J shed 0 bases, with 8 bases lying between them. The CDR3 is 14 amino acids. The CDR3 region has the DNA TGTGCCAGCAGCTTAGGCGCAACTAACTATGGCTACACCTTC. It is translated as CASSLGATNYGYTF.

The chain recombines TRBV4-3 with TRBJ2-7; D possibly corresponds to TRBD2 (5 bases). CDR3 size: 18 residues. Germline V gene lookup returns CDR1 LGHNA and CDR2 YSLEER. V was clipped by 4 bases and J by 3 bases, with 25 bases between them. In DNA, the CDR3 is TGCGCCAGCAGCCCCTCCGCTCGCCCAGGTTTCGGGGACTACGAGCAGTACTTC. Its translation: CASSPSARPGFGDYEQYF.

This chain links TRBV11-3 with TRBJ1-1; maybe TRBD1 (6 bases). CDR1 is SGHNT and CDR2 is YENEEA in the germline V gene. V was shortened by 7 bases and J by 1 base, with 16 bases between the two germline ends. The CDR3 sequence is 15 residues long. Here the CDR3 reads CASTRNRERNTEAFF. The CDR3 DNA reads TGTGCCAGCACCCGGAACAGGGAAAGGAACACTGAAGCTTTCTTT.

The chain couples TRBV2 to TRBJ1-1, with a tentative D call TRBD1 (6 bases). Deletions cut 2 bases from V and 10 bases from J, with 8 bases between. CDR1 and CDR2 (germline): SNHLY, FYNNEI. This CDR3 is 11 amino acids long. DNA for the CDR3: TGTGCCAGCAGTGAATGGGGGGCAGCTTTCTTT. Translation: CASSEWGAAFF.

This clone is a singleton in its sample. The J gene is TRBJ2-7, the V gene TRBV7-9, with D possibly being TRBD1 (7 bases). V gave up 3 bases and J gave up 9 bases, with 15 bases separating them. CDR3 length equals 13 residues. The V gene's germline CDR1 is SEHNR and CDR2 FQNEAQ (reference sequence). The CDR3 loop reads CASSLEGARRQYF. CDR3 nucleotides: TGTGCCAGCAGCTTGGAGGGGGCAAGGCGGCAGTACTTC.

This clone occurred once. V is TRBV28 and J is TRBJ1-3; no firm D call. Germline-derived CDR1 and CDR2 are MDHEN and SYDVKM. The CDR3 runs to 16 residues. Trimming removed 5 bases at V and 1 base at J, with 15 bases between. The CDR3: CASSPSPAGSGNTIYF. DNA of the CDR3: TGTGCCAGCAGTCCGTCCCCCGCCGGATCTGGAAACACCATATATTTT.

This chain links TRBV7-9 with TRBJ2-1; no reliable D call. With 6 bases removed from V and 6 bases from J, the gap between germline ends came to 3 bases. Germline V CDR1 and CDR2: SEHNR, FQNEAQ (reference sequence). The CDR3 consists of 10 residues. CDR3 coding DNA: TGTGCCAGCAGTGGCAATGAGCAGTTCTTC. Its translation: CASSGNEQFF.

V and J are TRBV7-2 and TRBJ1-6; D might be TRBD1 (5 bases). The CDR3 length is 16 residues. Germline values: CDR1 SGHTA, CDR2 FQGNSA. The V and J ends lost 2 bases and 5 bases respectively, with 13 bases between them. The CDR3 region is CASSLFPGSNNSPLHF. DNA for the CDR3: TGTGCCAGCAGCTTATTCCCAGGGTCAAATAATTCACCCCTCCACTTT.

V is TRBV12-2 and J is TRBJ1-3. TRBV12-2 is described as a pseudogene. The CDR3 is 17 amino acids. The chain's CDR3 is CASRLVGRRAQTNTIYF. The CDR3 coding sequence is TGTGCAAGTCGCTTAGTGGGACGCAGGGCCCAAACAAACACCATATATTTT.

This clone was picked up a small number of times. This chain joins TRBV3-1 (or the pseudogene TRBV3-2) and TRBJ1-1; the D is unclear. The germline CDR1 and CDR2 sequences are LGHDT and YNNKEL (reference sequence). The CDR3 length is 16 residues. V dropped 0 bases and J dropped 1 base, with 12 bases sitting between them. The CDR3 sequence is CASSQDLLLGNTEAFF. The CDR3 DNA sequence: TGTGCCAGCAGCCAAGATCTATTGCTAGGGAACACTGAAGCTTTCTTT.